The clone carrying this T cell receptor beta chain was counted at least ten times. Its antigen is currently unknown. This record comes from a study of human T cells and chemical hapten exposure. Study at large: Donors were sensitized with 2% DPC on the upper inner arm. Diphenylcyclopropenone, dosed weekly to the scalp, was given to patients throughout the roughly 24-week study. Study-wide results and caveats: With regard to DPC sensitization, TCRs above 1 in 1000 frequency did not change. Against controls, expanded TCRs gave rise to significantly more large CDR3 similarity clusters.

TCRdb redid the calling of the RACE reads with MiXCR, one entry per CDR3 protein. The repertoire holds tens of thousands of distinct CDR3 sequences, with more than 8% as singletons. V was pared by 7 bases and J by 2 bases, with 4 bases between. The CDR3 loop spans 11 amino acids. Germline-derived CDR1 and CDR2 are MNHEY and SMNVEV (reference sequence). Time point reported: patch test 3, about 24 weeks after DPC sensitization. Documented treatment: therapeutic diphenylcyclopropenone sensitization with weekly scalp DPC. Unfractionated whole blood served as the source for total RNA extraction. This chain links TRBV27 with TRBJ2-3; D not resolved. The receptor comes from a man aged 45-65 years with alopecia areata. Some clones in this sample may be carry-over from other donors' samples. Sequenced material: whole blood, taken in connection with sensitization to the hapten diphenylcyclopropenone (DPC). The DNA of the CDR3 is TGTGCCAGCACGAACACAGATACGCAGTATTTT. Amino acids: CASTNTDTQYF.